Reported below is one T cell receptor (beta chain). Assay used: immunoSEQ multiplex PCR; TCRdb lists only in-frame clones, some missing. The table lists around 58,000 clones, about 90% of them singletons. The data belong to a study of T cell changes during pregnancy in multiple sclerosis. Losses at the gene ends were 5 bases for V and 6 bases for J; bases not matched to a gene: 14. The CDR3 is 17 amino acids. CDR1 LNHDA and CDR2 SQIVND come from the germline V gene (reference sequence). The chain is built from TRBV19 and TRBJ1-1; 11 bases align to TRBD1. This specimen was CD4+ T cells from peripheral blood mononuclear cells, taken after pregnancy. This clonotype was sampled from a female donor in good health, enrolled as a control in a pregnancy study. CDR3 residues: CASSSTRGTGGLAEAFF. As DNA, the CDR3 is TGTGCCAGTAGTTCGACGAGGGGGACAGGGGGTTTGGCTGAAGCTTTCTTT.